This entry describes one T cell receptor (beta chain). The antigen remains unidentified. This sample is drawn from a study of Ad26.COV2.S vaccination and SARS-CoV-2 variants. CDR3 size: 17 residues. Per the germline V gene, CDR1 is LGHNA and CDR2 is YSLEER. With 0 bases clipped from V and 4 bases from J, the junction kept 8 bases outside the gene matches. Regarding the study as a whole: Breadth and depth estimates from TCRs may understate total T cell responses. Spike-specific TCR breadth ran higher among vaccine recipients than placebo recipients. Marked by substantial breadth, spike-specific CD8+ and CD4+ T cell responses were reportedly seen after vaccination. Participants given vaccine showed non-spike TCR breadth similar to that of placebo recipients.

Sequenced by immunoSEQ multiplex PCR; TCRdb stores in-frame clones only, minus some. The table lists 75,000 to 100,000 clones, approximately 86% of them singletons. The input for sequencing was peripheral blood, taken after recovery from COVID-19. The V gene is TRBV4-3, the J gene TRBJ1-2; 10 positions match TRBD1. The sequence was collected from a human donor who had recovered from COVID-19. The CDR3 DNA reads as TGCGCCAGCAGCCAAGATCAGATCGGGACAGGGGTCTATGGCTACACCTTC. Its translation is CASSQDQIGTGVYGYTF.